The present entry profiles one T cell receptor beta chain with its context. The junction does not match germline at one end; this may be a read error. Per the germline V gene, CDR1 is LGHNT and CDR2 is FRNRAP. This CDR3 has 16 residues. These data originate in a study of T cells after yellow fever vaccination. TCRdb ran MiXCR on the 5' RACE reads and lists one entry per CDR3 protein. The sample has nearly 550,000 distinct CDR3 sequences; roughly a fifth are singletons. The receptor was derived from a man aged 25 to 40 who received the YFV17D yellow fever vaccine. The starting material was PBMCs, obtained 15 days after the yellow fever booster vaccination. The rearrangement links TRBV12-5 to TRBJ2-7, with TRBD2 matching over 8 bases. The CDR3 reads CASGLVRASGRYEQYF. The CDR3 DNA reads as TGTGCCAGTGGTTTGGTACGGGCTAGCGGGCGATACGAGCAGTACTTC.